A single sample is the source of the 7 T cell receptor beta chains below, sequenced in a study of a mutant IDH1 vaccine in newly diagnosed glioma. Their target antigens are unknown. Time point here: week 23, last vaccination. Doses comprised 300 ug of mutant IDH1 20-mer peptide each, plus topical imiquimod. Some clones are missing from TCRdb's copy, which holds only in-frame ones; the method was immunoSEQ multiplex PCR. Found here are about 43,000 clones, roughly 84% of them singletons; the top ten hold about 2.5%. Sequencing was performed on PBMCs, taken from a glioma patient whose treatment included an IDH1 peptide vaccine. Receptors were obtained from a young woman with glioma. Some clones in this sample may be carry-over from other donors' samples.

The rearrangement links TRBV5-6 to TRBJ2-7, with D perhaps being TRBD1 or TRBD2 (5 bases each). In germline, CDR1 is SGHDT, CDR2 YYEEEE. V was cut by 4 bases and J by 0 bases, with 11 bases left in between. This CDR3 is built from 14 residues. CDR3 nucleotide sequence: TGTGCCAGCAGCCGGGGCTCAGACTCCTACGAGCAGTACTTC. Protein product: CASSRGSDSYEQYF.

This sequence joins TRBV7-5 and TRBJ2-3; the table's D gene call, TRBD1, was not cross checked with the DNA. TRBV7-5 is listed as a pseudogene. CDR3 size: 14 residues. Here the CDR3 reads CAPGQDYTTDTQYF. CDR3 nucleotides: TGTGCCCCTGGTCAGGATTACACTACAGATACGCAGTATTTT.

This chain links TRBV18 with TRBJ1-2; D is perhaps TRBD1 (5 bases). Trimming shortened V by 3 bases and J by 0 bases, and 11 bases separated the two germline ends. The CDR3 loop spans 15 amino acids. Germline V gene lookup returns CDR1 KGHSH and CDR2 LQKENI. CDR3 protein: CASSPAGQANYGYTF. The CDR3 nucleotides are TGTGCCAGCTCACCCGCAGGACAAGCTAACTATGGCTACACCTTC.

The CDR3 loop is CASSDIARGKAEAFF. CDR3 bases: TGTGCCAGCAGTGATATTGCCAGGGGGAAGGCTGAAGCTTTCTTT. The chain recombines TRBV6-1 with TRBJ1-1, with 7 positions matching TRBD1. Germline V gene lookup returns CDR1 MNHNS and CDR2 SASEGT. This CDR3 is 15 amino acids long. The V gene end was trimmed by 3 bases and the J gene end by 6 bases; junction bases not matched to a gene: 10.

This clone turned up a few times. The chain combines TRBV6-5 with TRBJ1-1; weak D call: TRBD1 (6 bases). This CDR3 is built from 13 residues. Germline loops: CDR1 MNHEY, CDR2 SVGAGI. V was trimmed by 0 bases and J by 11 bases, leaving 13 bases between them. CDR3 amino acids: CASSYSFEQGAFF. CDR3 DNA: TGTGCCAGCAGTTACTCGTTCGAACAGGGTGCTTTCTTT.

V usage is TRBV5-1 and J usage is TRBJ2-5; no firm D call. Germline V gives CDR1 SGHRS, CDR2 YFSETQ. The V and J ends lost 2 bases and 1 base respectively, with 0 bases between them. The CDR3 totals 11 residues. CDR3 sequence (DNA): TGCGCCAGCAGCTTCCAAGAGACCCAGTACTTC. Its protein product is CASSFQETQYF.

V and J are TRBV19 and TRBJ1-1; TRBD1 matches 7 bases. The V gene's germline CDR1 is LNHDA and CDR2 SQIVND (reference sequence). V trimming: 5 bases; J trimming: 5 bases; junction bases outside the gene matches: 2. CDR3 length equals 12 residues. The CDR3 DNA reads TGTGCCAGTAGTTCAGGGGGGACTGAAGCTTTCTTT. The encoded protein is CASSSGGTEAFF.